This T cell receptor beta chain comes out of a study of shared clonotypes between healthy human individuals (TCRdb year 2020). In terms of the full investigation: A couple of women and a few men aged 18 to 49 years were included in the cohort. To increase sequencing depth and limit assay-specific biases, different laboratories used diverse techniques to prepare libraries and sequence TCR repertoires. For each donor, three plates each were used for CD4 naive and CD4 memory, two plates were used for CD8 naive, and one plate was used for CD8 memory. To estimate repertoire size and how much clonotype sharing occurs between individuals, the study deeply sequenced the blood TCR repertoires of about 5 healthy adults. Per donor, leukapheresis produced somewhere between about 0.9 and 10 billion PBMCs. Overall study outcomes, separate from this receptor: Clonotypes shared by all four sorted-subset donors showed higher generation probabilities than non-shared clonotypes. Rarefaction of sorted-subset datasets indicated incomplete sequencing despite the large sequencing depth. Naive subsets generally had larger estimated clonotype richness than memory subsets. Sharing across several donors was observed for roughly 5.4% of naive CD4, under 4% of naive CD8, 2.3% of memory CD4, and roughly 0.43% of memory CD8 clonotypes. Based on pairwise subsampling, the degree of clonotype sharing among donors was expected to be affected by sequencing depth. Because the study included only a small number of donors, the genetic and exposure-history diversity represented was limited. Sampling was limited to blood, and TCR repertoires in tissue likely differ from TCR repertoires in blood.

Using the deep immunoSEQ assay, multiplex PCR amplified TCR CDR3 regions from genomic DNA. Extracted genomic DNA from each cell subset was distributed evenly across all wells of several immunoSEQ 96-well plates, and each plate was treated as a replicate. For sorted subsets, each replicate PCR was loaded with approximately 190 ng genomic DNA, equivalent to about 30,000 T cell genomes. Purified libraries were measured with a Qubit 3.0 fluorometer, size-checked on a Bioanalyzer 2100, and measured again with the KAPA Library Quantification kit. A separate single-read 150-cycle Illumina NextSeq 550 flow cell was used to sequence each immunoSEQ 96-well plate. From the authors' description of their analysis: The immunoSEQ output contained only junctional sequences without quality scores, so filtering could not match that applied to full-length reads. Sequences were annotated with PyIR, a Python wrapper for IgBLAST v1.9, using IMGT germline references to assign V/J genes and CDR3. Reads with weak V/J assignments (E-value above 1e-6), missing CDR3, stop codons, out-of-frame junctions, or ambiguous translated residues were removed. V3J clonotypes were defined by identical inferred V gene, J gene, and CDR3 amino acid sequence. The percentage overlap between two repertoires was calculated by dividing the number of shared unique clonotypes by the size of the smaller repertoire. Three approaches were used to assess repertoire richness: RTK rarefaction, the Chao1 estimator, and Recon v2.1 estimates of unobserved clonotypes. OLGA was used to compute generation probabilities for all TCRbeta clonotypes that the gDNA method yielded from a handful of donors. What TCRdb holds here is the immuneACCESS table cut down to in-frame rearrangements. Part of the clones is not present; checked against another copy, under half of the missing clones reflect an unresolved V gene, and the others are unexplained. The V and J calls and clone size come from that table; D and trimming were worked out from the DNA. A total of around 510,000 clones appear in this sample, 90% to 96% of them only once. The leading ten clones occupy 0.05% to 0.08% of the sample.

Healthy HIV-negative adults with no recently reported acute infections or vaccinations were included as donors. All donors were Caucasian adults living in Nashville, Tennessee, USA. CD4+ T cells were enriched by magnetic negative selection, after which naive cells were positively selected on CD45RA and the negative fraction was taken as the memory subset. Blood was collected by leukapheresis, and PBMCs were isolated by Ficoll-Histopaque density gradient centrifugation and then cryopreserved in liquid nitrogen vapor phase. Analytical flow cytometry was used to check the purity and quantity of each magnetically sorted T cell population. From each sorted fraction, genomic DNA was isolated and quantified by UV absorbance on a Nanodrop 2000c. In the case of this clone: The antigen it binds to is not known. Nothing much larger sits one base from this clone, and base qualities are not available.

V is shortened by 6 bases, J by 2 bases, and the region joining them spans 17 bases. The CDR3 sequence holds 15 residues, the cysteine and phenylalanine included. The sequence is cut down to CDR3 DNA, 45 bases in frame from base 1. CDR1 and CDR2 are read off the germline V gene as MDHEN and SYDVKM. This TCR derives from a woman between 25 and 40 years old in good health. The sample consisted of naive CD4+ T cells sorted from blood. In light of the paper, this sample's cell subset or site label describes: CD45RA+ positively selected. The rearranged segments are TRBV28 and TRBJ2-7, with an unclear D gene assignment. The CDR3 has the sequence CASSDTSTLPYEQYF. The sequenced DNA is TGTGCCAGCAGCGACACCTCCACATTGCCCTACGAGCAGTACTTC. The full variable domain, completed from the reference TRBV28 and TRBJ2-7 proteins outside the CDR3, reads DVKVTQSSRYLVKRTGEKVFLECVQDMDHENMFWYRQDPGLGLRLIYFSYDVKMKEKGDIPEGYSVSREKKERFSLILESASTNQTSMYLCASSDTSTLPYEQYFGPGTRLTVT.